These T cell receptor beta chains were read from a single sample in a study of T-cell memory formation after mild COVID-19. TCRdb processed the 5' RACE reads anew with MiXCR; each CDR3 protein has one entry. The data hold roughly 310,000 distinct CDR3 sequences, with approximately 15% observed a single time. Sample: PBMCs or a T cell subset sorted from them (not recorded which). The receptors originated from a man younger than 35 who had mild COVID-19 (a few samples of this study predate the infection). Cell type and time point are not known. Each CDR3 is given with its conserved first and last residue. Each record gives: V gene, J gene, D gene, clone size, CDR3 length, CDR3 protein, CDR3 DNA. The D gene is left open where the match is weak. Clone size is shown for a subset of rows, as once, few, many or a class of expanded clone.

v_call: TRBV10-3
j_call: TRBJ1-2
d_call: NA
clone_size: few
cdr3_length: 13
cdr3_aa: CAIRHRDGYGYTF
cdr3_nt: TGTGCCATCAGGCACAGGGACGGCTATGGCTACACCTTC

v_call: TRBV7-9
j_call: TRBJ2-1
d_call: TRBD1
clone_size: NA
cdr3_length: 15
cdr3_aa: CASSQAGGFYNEQFF
cdr3_nt: TGTGCCAGCAGCCAGGCAGGGGGCTTTTACAATGAGCAGTTCTTC

v_call: TRBV20-1
j_call: TRBJ2-7
d_call: NA
clone_size: NA
cdr3_length: 14
cdr3_aa: CSVEAGIGVDEQYF
cdr3_nt: TGCAGTGTCGAGGCCGGGATAGGTGTGGACGAGCAGTACTTC

v_call: TRBV15
j_call: TRBJ1-3
d_call: NA
clone_size: few
cdr3_length: 15
cdr3_aa: CATSRTGSSGNTIYF
cdr3_nt: TGTGCCACCAGCAGAACAGGGAGCTCTGGAAACACCATATATTTT

v_call: TRBV5-1
j_call: TRBJ2-3
d_call: NA
clone_size: NA
cdr3_length: 15
cdr3_aa: CASSNVQGITDTQYF
cdr3_nt: TGCGCCAGCAGCAACGTGCAGGGGATAACAGATACGCAGTATTTT

v_call: TRBV24-1
j_call: TRBJ2-4
d_call: NA
clone_size: few
cdr3_length: 15
cdr3_aa: CATSDTRGGQDIQYF
cdr3_nt: TGTGCCACCAGTGATACTCGTGGGGGTCAGGACATTCAGTACTTC

v_call: TRBV4-1
j_call: TRBJ2-5
d_call: NA
clone_size: NA
cdr3_length: 14
cdr3_aa: CASSQAAAEETQYF
cdr3_nt: TGCGCCAGCAGCCAAGCGGCGGCGGAAGAGACCCAGTACTTC

v_call: TRBV5-1
j_call: TRBJ2-1
d_call: TRBD1
clone_size: NA
cdr3_length: 14
cdr3_aa: CASSFRTGGSEQFF
cdr3_nt: TGCGCCAGCAGCTTCAGGACAGGGGGCTCTGAGCAGTTCTTC

v_call: TRBV7-2
j_call: TRBJ1-4
d_call: NA
clone_size: once
cdr3_length: 14
cdr3_aa: CASSPGVFGEKLFF
cdr3_nt: TGTGCCAGCAGCCCCGGGGTTTTCGGCGAAAAACTGTTTTTT

v_call: TRBV4-2
j_call: TRBJ2-2
d_call: NA
clone_size: NA
cdr3_length: 17
cdr3_aa: CASSQGGLAANTGELFF
cdr3_nt: TGTGCCAGCAGCCAAGGAGGCCTGGCAGCGAACACCGGGGAGCTGTTTTTT

v_call: TRBV6-2/TRBV6-3
j_call: TRBJ2-1
d_call: TRBD1
clone_size: NA
cdr3_length: 14
cdr3_aa: CASSRRQGYNEQFF
cdr3_nt: TGTGCCAGCAGCCGAAGACAGGGGTACAATGAGCAGTTCTTC

v_call: TRBV6-2/TRBV6-3
j_call: TRBJ2-6
d_call: NA
clone_size: NA
cdr3_length: 15
cdr3_aa: CASSPSSSGANVLTF
cdr3_nt: TGTGCCAGCAGCCCGTCGTCCTCTGGGGCCAACGTCCTGACTTTC

v_call: TRBV3-1
j_call: TRBJ2-3
d_call: NA
clone_size: NA
cdr3_length: 12
cdr3_aa: CASSRIEDTQYF
cdr3_nt: TGTGCCAGCAGCCGTATAGAGGATACGCAGTATTTT

v_call: TRBV20-1
j_call: TRBJ1-4
d_call: NA
clone_size: few
cdr3_length: 12
cdr3_aa: CSVSDSNEKLFF
cdr3_nt: TGCAGTGTTTCGGACTCTAATGAAAAACTGTTTTTT

v_call: TRBV7-6
j_call: TRBJ1-5
d_call: NA
clone_size: many
cdr3_length: 13
cdr3_aa: CASSLAWDQPQHF
cdr3_nt: TGTGCCAGCAGCTTAGCATGGGATCAGCCCCAGCATTTT

v_call: TRBV29-1
j_call: TRBJ2-1
d_call: NA
clone_size: NA
cdr3_length: 11
cdr3_aa: CSVEPHREQFF
cdr3_nt: TGCAGCGTTGAGCCGCACCGTGAGCAGTTCTTC

v_call: TRBV7-2
j_call: TRBJ2-6
d_call: NA
clone_size: few
cdr3_length: 16
cdr3_aa: CASSLGGRSGANVLTF
cdr3_nt: TGTGCCAGCAGCTTGGGCGGCCGCTCTGGGGCCAACGTCCTGACTTTC

v_call: TRBV4-3
j_call: TRBJ1-4
d_call: TRBD1
clone_size: many
cdr3_length: 14
cdr3_aa: CASSRGDSDEKLFF
cdr3_nt: TGCGCCAGCAGCCGGGGGGACAGTGACGAAAAACTGTTTTTT

v_call: TRBV6-1
j_call: TRBJ2-1
d_call: TRBD2
clone_size: NA
cdr3_length: 14
cdr3_aa: CASTGLAGLNEQFF
cdr3_nt: TGTGCCAGCACGGGACTAGCGGGCCTGAATGAGCAGTTCTTC

v_call: TRBV2
j_call: TRBJ1-2
d_call: NA
clone_size: NA
cdr3_length: 17
cdr3_aa: CASSEIGIRLPNYGYTF
cdr3_nt: TGTGCCAGCAGTGAAATTGGGATTCGCCTACCTAACTATGGCTACACCTTC

v_call: TRBV7-9
j_call: TRBJ1-1
d_call: NA
clone_size: NA
cdr3_length: 12
cdr3_aa: CASSLASSEAFF
cdr3_nt: TGTGCCAGCAGCTTGGCATCCAGTGAAGCTTTCTTT

v_call: TRBV5-1
j_call: TRBJ2-5
d_call: TRBD1
clone_size: many
cdr3_length: 14
cdr3_aa: CASRQAGGAETQYF
cdr3_nt: TGCGCCAGCAGACAAGCAGGGGGCGCGGAGACCCAGTACTTC

v_call: TRBV4-2
j_call: TRBJ2-2
d_call: NA
clone_size: NA
cdr3_length: 17
cdr3_aa: CASSRKEGEGGTGELFF
cdr3_nt: TGTGCCAGCAGCCGGAAGGAAGGGGAAGGGGGCACCGGGGAGCTGTTTTTT

v_call: TRBV6-6
j_call: TRBJ2-6
d_call: NA
clone_size: many
cdr3_length: 16
cdr3_aa: CASSYSGDSGANVLTF
cdr3_nt: TGTGCCAGCAGTTACTCGGGGGACTCTGGGGCCAACGTCCTGACTTTC

v_call: TRBV25-1
j_call: TRBJ2-1
d_call: TRBD2
clone_size: few
cdr3_length: 14
cdr3_aa: CASSLAGALDEQFF
cdr3_nt: TGTGCCAGCAGCCTAGCGGGGGCTTTGGATGAGCAGTTCTTC

v_call: TRBV18
j_call: TRBJ2-7
d_call: TRBD1
clone_size: NA
cdr3_length: 14
cdr3_aa: CASSVDRVSYEQYF
cdr3_nt: TGTGCCAGCTCAGTGGACAGGGTGTCCTACGAGCAGTACTTC

v_call: TRBV1
j_call: TRBJ2-1
d_call: NA
clone_size: NA
cdr3_length: 15
cdr3_aa: CTSSQVRRGQNEQFF
cdr3_nt: TGCACCAGCAGCCAAGTACGGCGGGGGCAGAATGAGCAGTTCTTC

v_call: TRBV7-2
j_call: TRBJ2-2
d_call: TRBD2
clone_size: many
cdr3_length: 17
cdr3_aa: CASSLDPRGANTGELFF
cdr3_nt: TGTGCCAGCAGCCTCGACCCCCGGGGGGCGAACACCGGGGAGCTGTTTTTT

v_call: TRBV3-1
j_call: TRBJ1-1
d_call: NA
clone_size: NA
cdr3_length: 12
cdr3_aa: CASSPRTGKAFF
cdr3_nt: TGTGCCAGCAGCCCCAGGACGGGTAAGGCTTTCTTT

v_call: TRBV10-3
j_call: TRBJ2-1
d_call: NA
clone_size: NA
cdr3_length: 11
cdr3_aa: CAISATNEQFF
cdr3_nt: TGTGCCATCAGTGCCACCAATGAGCAGTTCTTC

v_call: TRBV7-9
j_call: TRBJ1-3
d_call: NA
clone_size: few
cdr3_length: 16
cdr3_aa: CASSSWESGSGNTIYF
cdr3_nt: TGTGCCAGCAGCTCGTGGGAATCGGGCTCTGGAAACACCATATATTTT

v_call: TRBV7-3
j_call: TRBJ1-2
d_call: TRBD1
clone_size: NA
cdr3_length: 14
cdr3_aa: CASSHGGQSYGYTF
cdr3_nt: TGTGCCAGCAGCCATGGGGGACAGTCTTATGGCTACACCTTC

v_call: TRBV3-1
j_call: TRBJ2-3
d_call: NA
clone_size: many
cdr3_length: 17
cdr3_aa: CASSSGVAQDRADTQYF
cdr3_nt: TGTGCCAGCAGCAGTGGAGTAGCTCAGGATCGCGCAGATACGCAGTATTTT

v_call: TRBV7-2
j_call: TRBJ1-2
d_call: NA
clone_size: many
cdr3_length: 15
cdr3_aa: CASSYTGGERYGYTF
cdr3_nt: TGTGCCAGCAGTTACACTGGGGGCGAACGCTATGGCTACACCTTC

v_call: TRBV11-2
j_call: TRBJ2-1
d_call: NA
clone_size: many
cdr3_length: 17
cdr3_aa: CASSFMLDLPKNNEQFF
cdr3_nt: TGTGCCAGCAGCTTTATGCTAGATCTTCCCAAGAATAATGAGCAGTTCTTC

v_call: TRBV20-1
j_call: TRBJ2-3
d_call: TRBD2
clone_size: NA
cdr3_length: 15
cdr3_aa: CSARASGGSTDTQYF
cdr3_nt: TGCAGTGCTAGAGCGAGCGGGGGGTCCACAGATACGCAGTATTTT

v_call: TRBV5-5
j_call: TRBJ2-4
d_call: NA
clone_size: few
cdr3_length: 17
cdr3_aa: CASSLGWTALAKNIQYF
cdr3_nt: TGTGCCAGCAGCTTGGGTTGGACAGCACTAGCCAAAAACATTCAGTACTTC

v_call: TRBV5-1
j_call: TRBJ2-7
d_call: TRBD1
clone_size: NA
cdr3_length: 14
cdr3_aa: CASSRQGISYEQYF
cdr3_nt: TGCGCCAGCAGCCGACAGGGTATCTCCTACGAGCAGTACTTC

v_call: TRBV20-1
j_call: TRBJ1-2
d_call: TRBD1
clone_size: few
cdr3_length: 13
cdr3_aa: CSARTGNLYGYTF
cdr3_nt: TGCAGTGCCCGGACAGGGAACCTCTATGGCTACACCTTC

v_call: TRBV21-1
j_call: TRBJ2-1
d_call: NA
clone_size: NA
cdr3_length: 20
cdr3_aa: CASSKESSGGLIGDYNEQFF
cdr3_nt: TGTGCCAGCAGCAAAGAGTCGAGCGGGGGCCTTATAGGGGATTACAATGAGCAGTTCTTC

v_call: TRBV7-6
j_call: TRBJ2-2
d_call: NA
clone_size: NA
cdr3_length: 16
cdr3_aa: CASTISAQSNTGELFF
cdr3_nt: TGTGCCAGCACAATATCGGCGCAGTCGAACACCGGGGAGCTGTTTTTT

v_call: TRBV6-5
j_call: TRBJ2-7
d_call: TRBD1
clone_size: NA
cdr3_length: 17
cdr3_aa: CASSIARTGKTSYEQYF
cdr3_nt: TGTGCCAGCAGTATCGCTCGGACAGGAAAGACCTCCTACGAGCAGTACTTC